This T cell receptor beta chain was documented in a study of CD8 T cells in ankylosing spondylitis. General study results and limits: Both synovial fluid and blood in reactive arthritis had previously been reported to carry some motif variants. Clones tied to disease were said to be significantly enriched in matched ankylosing spondylitis synovial fluid. A TCR beta motif of about 8 highly homologous variants seemed to mark ankylosing spondylitis blood.

This clonotype was counted only a few times. The antigen is undetermined. TCRdb used MiXCR to reprocess the 5' RACE reads, holding one entry per CDR3 protein. In the table there are 450,000 or so distinct CDR3 sequences, 25% to 30% of which are singletons. CDR3 length: 15 amino acids. Germline V lookup: CDR1 KGHSH, CDR2 LQKENI. V shed 6 bases and J shed 2 bases, with 14 bases lying between them. The source is a male donor with ankylosing spondylitis. Sequencing was done on a sample of blood, either unsorted or a sorted T cell fraction (not recorded which). The chain has TRBV18 and TRBJ2-4; D uncertain. CDR3 nucleotides: TGTGCCAGCTCTCCGACGGTTTCCTCCAAAAACATTCAGTACTTC. Protein: CASSPTVSSKNIQYF.